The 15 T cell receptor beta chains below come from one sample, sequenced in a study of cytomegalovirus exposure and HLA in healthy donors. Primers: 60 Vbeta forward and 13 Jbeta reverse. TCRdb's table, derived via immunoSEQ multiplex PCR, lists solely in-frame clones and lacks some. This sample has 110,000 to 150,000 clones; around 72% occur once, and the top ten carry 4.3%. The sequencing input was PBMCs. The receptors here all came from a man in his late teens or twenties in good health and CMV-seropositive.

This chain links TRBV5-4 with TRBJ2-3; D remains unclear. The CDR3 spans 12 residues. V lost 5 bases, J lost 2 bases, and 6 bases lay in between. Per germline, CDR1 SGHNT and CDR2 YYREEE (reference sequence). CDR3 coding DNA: TGTGCCAGCAGTATTTTCACAGATACGCAGTATTTT. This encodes CASSIFTDTQYF.

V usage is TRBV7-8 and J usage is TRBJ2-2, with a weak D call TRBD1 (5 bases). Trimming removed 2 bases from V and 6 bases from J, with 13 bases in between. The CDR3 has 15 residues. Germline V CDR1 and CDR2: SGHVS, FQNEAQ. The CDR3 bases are TGTGCCAGCAGCTTATCGCAGGGTACCCCCGGGGAGCTGTTTTTT. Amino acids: CASSLSQGTPGELFF.

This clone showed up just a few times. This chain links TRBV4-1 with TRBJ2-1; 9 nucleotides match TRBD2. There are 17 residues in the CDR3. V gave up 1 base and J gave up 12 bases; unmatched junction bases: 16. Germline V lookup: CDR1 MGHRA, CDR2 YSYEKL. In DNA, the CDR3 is TGCGCCAGCAGCCAAGGTTCTTCCGCGGGGGGGGGAGTTGGGCAGTTCTTC. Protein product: CASSQGSSAGGGVGQFF.

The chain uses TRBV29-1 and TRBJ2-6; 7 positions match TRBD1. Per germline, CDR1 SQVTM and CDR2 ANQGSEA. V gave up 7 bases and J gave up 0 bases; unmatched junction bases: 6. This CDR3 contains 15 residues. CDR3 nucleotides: TGCAGCGCCCGACAGGGTCCCTCTGGGGCCAACGTCCTGACTTTC. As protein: CSARQGPSGANVLTF.

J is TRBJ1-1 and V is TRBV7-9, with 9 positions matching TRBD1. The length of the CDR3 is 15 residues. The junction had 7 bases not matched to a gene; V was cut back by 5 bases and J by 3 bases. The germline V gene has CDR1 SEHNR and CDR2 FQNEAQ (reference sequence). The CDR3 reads CASSQGQGRYTEAFF. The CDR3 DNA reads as TGTGCCAGCAGCCAGGGACAGGGCAGGTACACTGAAGCTTTCTTT.

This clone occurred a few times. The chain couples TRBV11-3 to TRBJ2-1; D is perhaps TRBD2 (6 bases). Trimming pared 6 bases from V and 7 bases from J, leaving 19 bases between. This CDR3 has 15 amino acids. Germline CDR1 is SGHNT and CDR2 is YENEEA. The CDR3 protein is CASSQETGVGNEQFF. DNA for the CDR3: TGTGCCAGCAGTCAAGAAACGGGAGTGGGAAATGAGCAGTTCTTC. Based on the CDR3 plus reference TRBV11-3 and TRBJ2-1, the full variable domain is EAGVVQSPRYKIIEKKQPVAFWCNPISGHNTLYWYLQNLGQGPELLIRYENEEAVDDSQLPKDRFSAERLKGVDSTLKIQPAELGDSAVYLCASSQETGVGNEQFFGPGTRLTVL.

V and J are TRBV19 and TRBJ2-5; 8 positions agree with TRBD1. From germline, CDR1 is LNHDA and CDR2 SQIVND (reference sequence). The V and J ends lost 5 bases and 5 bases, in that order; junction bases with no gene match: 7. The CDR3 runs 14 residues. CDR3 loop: CASSPGQGSETQYF. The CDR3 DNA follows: TGTGCCAGTAGTCCCGGACAGGGTAGCGAGACCCAGTACTTC. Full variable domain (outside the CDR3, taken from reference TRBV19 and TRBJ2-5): DGGITQSPKYLFRKEGQNVTLSCEQNLNHDAMYWYRQDPGQGLRLIYYSQIVNDFQKGDIAEGYSVSREKKESFPLTVTSAQKNPTAFYLCASSPGQGSETQYFGPGTRLLVL.

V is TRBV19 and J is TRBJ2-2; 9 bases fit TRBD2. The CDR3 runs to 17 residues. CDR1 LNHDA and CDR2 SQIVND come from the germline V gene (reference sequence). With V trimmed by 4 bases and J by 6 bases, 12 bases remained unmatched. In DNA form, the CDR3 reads TGTGCCAGTAGTACCTGGAGGGGTAGCGGGAGACCCGGGGAGCTGTTTTTT. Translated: CASSTWRGSGRPGELFF.

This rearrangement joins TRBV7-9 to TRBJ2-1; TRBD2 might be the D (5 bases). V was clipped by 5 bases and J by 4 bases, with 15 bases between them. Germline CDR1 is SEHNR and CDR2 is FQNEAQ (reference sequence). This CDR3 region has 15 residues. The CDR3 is CASSPRPGSYNEQFF. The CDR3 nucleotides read TGTGCCAGCAGCCCCCGCCCGGGGAGTTACAATGAGCAGTTCTTC.

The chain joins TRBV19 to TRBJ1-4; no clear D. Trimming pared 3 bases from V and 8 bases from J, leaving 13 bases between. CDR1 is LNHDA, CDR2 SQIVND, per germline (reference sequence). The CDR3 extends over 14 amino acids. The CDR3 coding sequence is TGTGCCAGTAGTATCTTCGAGGTTGGGGAAAAACTGTTTTTT. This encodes CASSIFEVGEKLFF.

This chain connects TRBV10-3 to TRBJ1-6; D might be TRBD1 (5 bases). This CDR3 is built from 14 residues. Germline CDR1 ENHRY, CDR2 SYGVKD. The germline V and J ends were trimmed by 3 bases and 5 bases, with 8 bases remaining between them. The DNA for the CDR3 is TGTGCCATCAGTGATGGGGCAGATAATTCACCCCTCCACTTT. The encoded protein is CAISDGADNSPLHF.

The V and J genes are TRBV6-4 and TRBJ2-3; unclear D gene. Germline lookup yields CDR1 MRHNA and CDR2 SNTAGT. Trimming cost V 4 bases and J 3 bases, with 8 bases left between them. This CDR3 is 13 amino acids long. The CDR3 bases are TGTGCCAGCAGTGGGGCCGGAACAGATACGCAGTATTTT. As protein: CASSGAGTDTQYF.

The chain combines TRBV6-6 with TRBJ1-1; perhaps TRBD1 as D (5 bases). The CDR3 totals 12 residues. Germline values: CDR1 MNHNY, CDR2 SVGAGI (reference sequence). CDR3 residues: CAYGRENTEAFF. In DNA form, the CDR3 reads TGTGCTTATGGCAGGGAGAACACTGAAGCTTTCTTT.

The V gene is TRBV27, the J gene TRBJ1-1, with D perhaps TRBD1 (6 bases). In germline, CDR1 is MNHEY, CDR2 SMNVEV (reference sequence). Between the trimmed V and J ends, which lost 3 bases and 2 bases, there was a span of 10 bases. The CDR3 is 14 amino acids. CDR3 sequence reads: CASSFLQGNTEAFF. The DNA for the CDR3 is TGTGCCAGCAGTTTTTTACAGGGAAACACTGAAGCTTTCTTT.

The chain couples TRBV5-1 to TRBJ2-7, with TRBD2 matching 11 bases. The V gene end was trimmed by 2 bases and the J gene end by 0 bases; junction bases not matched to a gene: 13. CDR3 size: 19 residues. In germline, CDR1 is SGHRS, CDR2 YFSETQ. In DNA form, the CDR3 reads TGCGCCAGCAGCTTCGACTGGCTAGCGGGAGGACTGAGCTCCTACGAGCAGTACTTC. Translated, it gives CASSFDWLAGGLSSYEQYF.